The clone carrying this TCR beta chain was counted only a few times. As yet, its antigen is unknown. This specimen belongs to a study of type 1 regulatory T cells. Study-wide background: T-allo10 is an in vitro-generated, Tr1-enriched CD4 T cell product specific for alloantigen.

MiXCR, applied by TCRdb to the reads, yields one record per CDR3 protein. The sample shows tens of thousands of distinct CDR3 sequences, 72% of them seen only once. CDR3 length: 15 residues. Germline values: CDR1 MGHRA, CDR2 YSYEKL. Trimming took off 0 bases at V and 7 bases at J, with 13 bases between the two ends. Graft donor-derived T-allo10 cells were described as host-alloantigen-specific, anergic, and alloantigen-specifically suppressive. The receptor was derived from a human donor in good health. The V gene is TRBV4-1, the J gene TRBJ2-1, with D perhaps TRBD1 (6 bases). Material for sequencing was cultured T cells, either the whole culture or a sorted T cell fraction (not recorded which). Subset meaning: Tr1-enriched cell product generated in vitro against host alloantigens. The CDR3 DNA follows: TGCGCCAGCAGCCAAGACAGGGGATCCCTAAATGAGCAGTTCTTC. Its translation is CASSQDRGSLNEQFF.